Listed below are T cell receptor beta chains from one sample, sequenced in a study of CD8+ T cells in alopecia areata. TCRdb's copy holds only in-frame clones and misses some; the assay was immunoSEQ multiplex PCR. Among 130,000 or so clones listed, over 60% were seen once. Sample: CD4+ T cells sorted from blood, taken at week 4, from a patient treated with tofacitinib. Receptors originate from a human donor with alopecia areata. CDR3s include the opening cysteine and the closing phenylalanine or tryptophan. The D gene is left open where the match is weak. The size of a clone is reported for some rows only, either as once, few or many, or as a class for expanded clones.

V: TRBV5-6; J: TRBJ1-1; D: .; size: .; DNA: TGTGCCAGCAGCTGGAACACTGAAGCTTTCTTT; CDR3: CASSWNTEAFF
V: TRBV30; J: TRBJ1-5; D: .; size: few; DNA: TGTGCCTGGAGTAAGGACCACATTCGTCAGCCCCAGCATTTT; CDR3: CAWSKDHIRQPQHF
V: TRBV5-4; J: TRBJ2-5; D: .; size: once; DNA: TGTGCCAGCAGTCCTGAGGGTCAAGAGACCCAGTACTTC; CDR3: CASSPEGQETQYF
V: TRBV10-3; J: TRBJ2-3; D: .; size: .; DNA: TGTGCCATCAGTGAGTCGGGGGACACAGATACGCAGTATTTT; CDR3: CAISESGDTDTQYF
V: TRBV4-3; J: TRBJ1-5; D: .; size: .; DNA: TGCGCCAGCAGCCAAGACCTACAGCAGCCCCAGCATTTT; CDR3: CASSQDLQQPQHF
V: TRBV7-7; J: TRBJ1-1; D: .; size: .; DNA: TGTGCCAGCAGCTTAAACCAGAACACTGAAGCTTTCTTT; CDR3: CASSLNQNTEAFF
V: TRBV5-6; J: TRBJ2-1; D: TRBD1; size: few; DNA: TGTGCCAGCAGCTTCGGGACAGAATACAATGAGCAGTTCTTC; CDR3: CASSFGTEYNEQFF
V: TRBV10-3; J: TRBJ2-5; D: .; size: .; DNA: TGTGCCATCAGTGAGTCGCTGGAGGCGCGAGGGAAGACCCAGTACTTC; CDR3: CAISESLEARGKTQYF
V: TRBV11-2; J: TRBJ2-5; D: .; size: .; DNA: TGTGCCAGCAGCACACAACTAGCTTTGCAGACCCAGTACTTC; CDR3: CASSTQLALQTQYF
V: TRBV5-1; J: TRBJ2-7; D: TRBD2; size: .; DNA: TGCGCCAGCAGCTTTACAACTAGCGGTTCTTACGAGCAGTACTTC; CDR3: CASSFTTSGSYEQYF
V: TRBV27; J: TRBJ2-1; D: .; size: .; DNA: TGTGCCAGCAGCTCTTACTATGAGCAGTTCTTC; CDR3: CASSSYYEQFF
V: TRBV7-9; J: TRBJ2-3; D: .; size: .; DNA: TGTGCCAGCAGAACACTAGGAGGGGGCACAGATACGCAGTATTTT; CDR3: CASRTLGGGTDTQYF
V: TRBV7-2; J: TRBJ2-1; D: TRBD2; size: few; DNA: TGTGCCAGCAGCTCGGGACTAGCGGGAGTCCCGAGTGAGCAGTTCTTC; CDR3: CASSSGLAGVPSEQFF
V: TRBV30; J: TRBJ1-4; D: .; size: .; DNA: TGTGCCTGGAGTGGGGTTGTGAATGAAAAACTGTTTTTT; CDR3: CAWSGVVNEKLFF
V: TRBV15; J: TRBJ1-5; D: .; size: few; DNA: TGTGCCACCAGCAGAGTATACGACAATCAGCCCCAGCATTTT; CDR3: CATSRVYDNQPQHF
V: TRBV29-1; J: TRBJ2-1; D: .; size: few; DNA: TGCAGCGTTGATCCTCTAGGAGGGGGAAACAATGAGCAGTTCTTC; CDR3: CSVDPLGGGNNEQFF
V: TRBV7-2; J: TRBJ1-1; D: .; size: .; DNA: TGTGCCAGCAGCTGGGCGAACACTGAAGCTTTCTTT; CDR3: CASSWANTEAFF
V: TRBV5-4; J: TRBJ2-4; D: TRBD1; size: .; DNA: TGTGCCAGCAGCATAGGGACAGGGGGGGCCAAAAACATTCAGTACTTC; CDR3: CASSIGTGGAKNIQYF
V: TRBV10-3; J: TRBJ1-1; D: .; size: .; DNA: TGTGCCATCAGTGACCTATCAGGATCTGAAGCTTTCTTT; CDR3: CAISDLSGSEAFF
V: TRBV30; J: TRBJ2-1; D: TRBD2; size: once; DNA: TGTGCCTGGAGTGTACGCGGGAGGTCGTCCAATGAGCAGTTCTTC; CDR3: CAWSVRGRSSNEQFF
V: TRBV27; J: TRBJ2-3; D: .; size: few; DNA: TGTGCCAGCAGTTCGTACAACACAGATACGCAGTATTTT; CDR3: CASSSYNTDTQYF
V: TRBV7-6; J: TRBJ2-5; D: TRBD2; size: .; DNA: TGTGCCAGCAGCCCCCGGGGGGACGGAGGGGAGACCCAGTACTTC; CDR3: CASSPRGDGGETQYF
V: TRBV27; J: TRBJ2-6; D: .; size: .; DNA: TGTGCCAGCAGTCCCTCTGGGGCCAACGTCCTGACTTTC; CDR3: CASSPSGANVLTF
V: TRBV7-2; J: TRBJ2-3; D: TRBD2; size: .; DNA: TGTGCCAGCAGCCCCGGACTAGCAGATACGCAGTATTTT; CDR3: CASSPGLADTQYF
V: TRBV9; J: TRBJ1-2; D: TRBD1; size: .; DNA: TGTGCCAGCAGCGCATTCGGACAGGGTAACTATGGCTACACCTTC; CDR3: CASSAFGQGNYGYTF
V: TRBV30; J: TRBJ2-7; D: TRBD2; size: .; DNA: TGTGCCTGGAAAGATCCGGGAGGGCCCTACGAGCAGTACTTC; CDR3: CAWKDPGGPYEQYF
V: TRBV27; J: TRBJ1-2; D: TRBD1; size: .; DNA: TGTGCCAGCAGTGATAAACAAACCGGGACAGGGCCTGGCTACACCTTC; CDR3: CASSDKQTGTGPGYTF
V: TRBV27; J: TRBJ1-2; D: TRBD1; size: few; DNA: TGTGCCAGCGGTAGACAGGGGTTAGATTATGGCTACACCTTC; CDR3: CASGRQGLDYGYTF
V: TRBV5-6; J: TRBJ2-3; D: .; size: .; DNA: TGTGCCAGCAGCTTGTCAGATACGCAGTATTTT; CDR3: CASSLSDTQYF
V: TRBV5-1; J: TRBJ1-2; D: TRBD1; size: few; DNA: TGCGCCAGCAGCCCGGACAGGACTCGCGGCTACACCTTC; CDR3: CASSPDRTRGYTF
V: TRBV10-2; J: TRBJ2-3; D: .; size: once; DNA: TGCGCCAGCAGTGACAGCACAGATACGCAGTATTTT; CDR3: CASSDSTDTQYF
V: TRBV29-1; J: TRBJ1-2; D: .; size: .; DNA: TGCAGCGTTGACTGGGGGCCCCCGGGTGGCTACACCTTC; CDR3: CSVDWGPPGGYTF
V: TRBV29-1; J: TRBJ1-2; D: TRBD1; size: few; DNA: TGCAGCGTCCGGGACAGGGAAGGTCTTGGCTACACCTTC; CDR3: CSVRDREGLGYTF
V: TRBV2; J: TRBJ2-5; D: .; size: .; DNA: TGTGCCAGCAGTGAAGTGTCCGGGGGAAAAAGCTGGGAGACCCAGTACTTC; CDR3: CASSEVSGGKSWETQYF
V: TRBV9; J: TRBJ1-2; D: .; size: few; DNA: TGTGCCAGCAGCCCTGATATTAACTATGGCTACACCTTC; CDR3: CASSPDINYGYTF
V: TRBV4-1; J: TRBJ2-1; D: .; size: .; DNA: TGCGCCAGCAGCCGGGGCTGGGGCGGCGATGAGCAGTTCTTC; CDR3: CASSRGWGGDEQFF
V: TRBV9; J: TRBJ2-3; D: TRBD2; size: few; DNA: TGTGCCAGCAGCGTAGACGGGGGGGCCGAAGATACGCAGTATTTT; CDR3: CASSVDGGAEDTQYF